The source of this TCR beta chain is a study of graft-versus-host responses after intestinal transplantation (dated by TCRdb to the early 2020s). Regarding the study in general: Recipients received multivisceral, liver-intestinal, or isolated intestinal transplants. A peak of at least 4% donor T cells among recipient peripheral blood mononuclear cells was the definition used for donor T cell macrochimerism. A cohort of around 25 intestinal transplant recipients, including one retransplant, was enrolled, and a few patients lacking pretransplant specimens were excluded. Every recipient was given anti-thymocyte globulin induction, followed by approximately 3 years of maintenance tacrolimus and steroids. Graft-versus-host and host-versus-graft alloreactive T cell clones were tracked in the graft, circulation and bone marrow after intestinal transplantation using bulk TCR-beta CDR3 sequencing. To identify alloreactive clones, pre-transplant mixed lymphocyte reaction products were sequenced and then compared with unstimulated pre-transplant donor and recipient T cells. Samples from a few later patients were sequenced in-house on an Illumina MiSeq with MiXCR processing rather than by the commercial service.

The library came from the immunoSEQ multiplex PCR assay. For most patients, genomic DNA was isolated with the Qiagen DNeasy Blood and Tissue Kit and sent frozen to Adaptive Biotechnologies for TCR sequencing. For most patients, high-throughput TCR-beta CDR3 sequencing of genomic DNA was performed by Adaptive Biotechnologies. In the original analysis: TCR sequencing data for over 15 patients were retrieved from Adaptive's ImmunoSEQ software; three other patients were processed with MiXCR and VDJtools. To correct CD4 versus CD8 sorting errors, any sequence found in both subsets at a frequency ratio below 5:1 was removed. Because the origin of CDR3 nucleotide sequences shared between donor and recipient could not be assigned, those sequences were removed. To count as alloreactive, a clone needed at least 2-fold expansion over unstimulated cells and a minimum CFSE-low frequency of 0.002% (template counts) or 0.001% (read counts). Clones detected in sequenced pre-transplant spleen, lymph node, or MLR CFSE-low populations of the donor or recipient were defined as mappable. Cumulative frequency of alloreactive clones was calculated as a percentage of all sequences weighted by copy number. The table was pulled from immuneACCESS by TCRdb, which kept in-frame rearrangements only. Such tables lose some clones; where checked, under half of the loss comes from unresolved V genes, and the rest has no known cause. The DNA gave D and trimming, while V, J and clone size come from that table. The sample has more than 85,000 clones on record, about 93% of them singletons. The ten largest clones represent around 0.55% of the sample.

As regards this clone: This clone's antigen is unknown. Base qualities were left out, and no much larger clone turns up one base away.

Broader findings and caveats from the paper: High GvH to HvG T cell clonal ratios were observed in the allografts of patients with donor T cell macrochimerism. The relatively low number and heterogeneity of intestinal transplant patients limited the conclusions. GvH clones were found in recipient bone marrow, and some of the GvH clones appeared earlier in ileal mucosa or blood, which is consistent with an intestinal mucosal origin. Peak levels of circulating GvH clones were associated with declines in HvG clones early after transplant.

The CDR3 holds 15 amino acids from the cysteine to the phenylalanine. Only CDR3 DNA remains: 45 bases, in frame from the first base. The V and J ends are trimmed by 5 bases and 3 bases, leaving 14 bases between them. For CDR1 and CDR2, the germline V gene lists MDHEN and SYDVKM. The sample's time point label is to be understood as: cells obtained before transplantation from donor or recipient. CD3+CD4+ and CD3+CD8+ populations were FACS-sorted from unstimulated pre-transplant donor and recipient cells taken from spleen or lymph nodes. The V gene is TRBV28 and the J gene is TRBJ1-5; 5 matching bases give a weak D call of TRBD1. The receptor comes from a human donor who received an intestinal transplant. Sequences were derived from unstimulated CD8+ T cells sorted from spleen or lymph node cells, sampled before intestinal transplant. The DNA sequence is given as TGTGCCAGCAGTCCAAGACAGACATTCAATCAGCCCCAGCATTTT. This translates into CASSPRQTFNQPQHF.